This T cell receptor beta chain was found in a study of T cell changes during pregnancy in multiple sclerosis. Method: immunoSEQ multiplex PCR; TCRdb's copy keeps in-frame clones and lacks some. The profile shows about 59,000 clones, about 92% of them singletons. The germline V gene has CDR1 LGHNA and CDR2 YSLEER. V lost 1 base, J lost 5 bases, and 8 bases lay in between. The CDR3 has 13 amino acids. The sequencing here drew on peripheral blood, taken in the first trimester of pregnancy. This rearrangement joins TRBV4-3 to TRBJ2-5; no clear D gene. The receptor was derived from a female donor with multiple sclerosis, enrolled in a pregnancy study. The CDR3 region has the DNA TGCGCCAGCAGCCAAGCCCCCGGGGAGACCCAGTACTTC. It translates to CASSQAPGETQYF.